This TCR beta chain was identified during a study of blood T cell repertoires in COVID-19 (dated by TCRdb to 2020 to 2021). The study in broad terms: Collaborator samples came from the United States, Italy and Spain and covered acute and convalescent phases of COVID-19. The material from the prospective study consisted of cDNA or gDNA derived from T cells, B-cell-depleted T cells, or PBMCs. Subjects who had been exposed to COVID-19, were actively infected with it, or had recovered from it provided the deeply sampled blood TCRbeta repertoires that made up the dataset. The repertoires were released in a freely available public database meant as a resource for research on the immune response to SARS-CoV-2. Samples came from the ongoing ImmuneRACE study (first 160 participants) plus 1,254 subjects from 6 global collaborators. Sample metadata almost always included a de-identified subject ID, COVID-19 status, age in years and sex. HLA class I and class II types, where available, came from metadata supplied by the sample provider rather than from assay-based typing. What the authors observed across the whole study: Clinical and demographic metadata were provided uncurated, with the amount varying by source and participant.

TCRbeta CDR3 regions were amplified from genomic DNA by means of the immunoSEQ Assay, a bias-controlled multiplex PCR. The authors processed their data as follows. The number of nucleated cells in each sample was estimated from the amplification of reference gene primers within the assay. To quantify the absolute abundance of each unique TCRbeta CDR3 rearrangement, sequence reads were collapsed and filtered. For each sample, productive Simpson clonality was calculated by taking the square root of Simpson's diversity index across productive rearrangements. TCRdb mirrors the immuneACCESS table, restricted to in-frame sequences. Some clones are absent from its copies; in checked studies, under half trace to an unresolved V gene, and the reason for the others is unknown. That table supplies the V and J calls and clone size; D and trimming were determined from the DNA. The sample data list roughly 200,000 clones, and about nine tenths of these were observed just once. Together, the top ten hold 1.6% of the sample.

The collaborating institutions used their own protocols to collect whole blood in K2EDTA tubes. For TCRbeta analysis, collaborator samples were shipped as frozen whole blood, as isolated PBMCs, or as DNA extracted from either sample type. CDR1 and CDR2 are drawn from the germline V gene: SGHTS, YDEGEE. Relative to germline, V is 4 bases shorter and J is 6 bases shorter, with 10 bases between their ends. The CDR3 spans 12 residues, from the cysteine through the phenylalanine. This entry keeps only the CDR3 DNA: 36 bases, framed from base 1. To note about this clone: Its antigen is unknown. Per-base qualities were not stored, and no clone one base away is much larger.

The receptor's source is a man between 18 and 29 years old with active or convalescent COVID-19. Specimen: peripheral blood. Recombination connected TRBV5-8 to TRBJ1-1, and the D gene may be TRBD1, 5 bases matching. The nucleotide sequence is TGTGCCAGCAGCGAAGGGACTCCTGAAGCTTTCTTT. Protein translation: CASSEGTPEAFF. With the rest looked up from the reference TRBV5-8 and TRBJ1-1 genes rather than sequenced, the full variable domain is EAGVTQSPTHLIKTRGQQATLRCSPISGHTSVYWYQQALGLGLQFLLWYDEGEERNRGNFPPRFSGRQFPNYSSELNVNALELEDSALYLCASSEGTPEAFFGQGTRLTVV.